The 32 T cell receptor beta chains given below trace back to one sample, sequenced in a study of blood T cell repertoires in COVID-19. Measured with immunoSEQ multiplex PCR; TCRdb has only the in-frame clones, and not every one. Of approximately 480,000 clones listed, approximately 92% are singletons. The sample taken for sequencing was peripheral blood. Receptors originate from a man aged 18 to 29 with COVID-19, enrolled during active disease.

This chain joins TRBV7-9 and TRBJ2-2, with D perhaps TRBD2 (5 bases). Trimming took off 8 bases at V and 2 bases at J, with 12 bases between the two ends. Per germline, CDR1 SEHNR and CDR2 FQNEAQ (reference sequence). The length of the CDR3 is 14 residues. DNA for the CDR3: TGTGCCAGCGGGCGGGCTTCAAACACCGGGGAGCTGTTTTTT. The encoded protein is CASGRASNTGELFF.

Only one count was recorded for this clone. The gene calls are TRBV18 and TRBJ1-1; TRBD1 might be the D (5 bases). CDR3 size: 16 residues. Trimming removed 3 bases from V and 1 base from J, with 15 bases in between. Germline values: CDR1 KGHSH, CDR2 LQKENI. The CDR3 nucleotides read TGTGCCAGCTCACCCACCGGGGGTAACCCGAACACTGAAGCTTTCTTT. Translated, it gives CASSPTGGNPNTEAFF.

This clone is a singleton in its sample. V and J are TRBV27 and TRBJ2-1; 9 bases agree with TRBD2. CDR1 MNHEY and CDR2 SMNVEV come from the germline V gene (reference sequence). The CDR3 totals 18 residues. V was pared by 5 bases and J by 0 bases, with 11 bases of the junction left unmatched. CDR3 bases: TGTGCCAGCAGTAAAAGGGTCGGACTAGCGAGCTCCTACAATGAGCAGTTCTTC. The encoded protein is CASSKRVGLASSYNEQFF.

The J gene is TRBJ2-1, the V gene TRBV19, with D maybe TRBD2 (7 bases). V lost 0 bases to trimming and J lost 5 bases, with 17 bases between them. Germline-derived CDR1 and CDR2 are LNHDA and SQIVND (reference sequence). The CDR3 totals 17 residues. This CDR3 is CASSIDAGDYRDNEQFF. The CDR3 nucleotides are TGTGCCAGTAGTATAGATGCAGGGGACTACCGGGACAATGAGCAGTTCTTC.

This chain joins TRBV6-5 and TRBJ2-5; D gene unclear. Germline CDR1 reads MNHEY; CDR2 reads SVGAGI. The V gene lost 4 bases and the J gene lost 4 bases, with 10 bases spanning the gap. CDR3 length: 13 amino acids. This CDR3 is CASSFYIGETQYF. For the CDR3, the DNA is TGTGCCAGCAGTTTCTATATTGGAGAGACCCAGTACTTC.

This clone appeared once. V is TRBV13 and J is TRBJ1-1; a possible D gene is TRBD1 (5 bases). Trimming stripped 5 bases from V and 3 bases from J, with 13 bases between. The CDR3 sequence is 14 residues long. Germline assignment: CDR1 PRHDT and CDR2 FYEKMQ (reference sequence). CDR3 region: CASSDPGGDTEAFF. CDR3 DNA sequence: TGTGCCAGCAGCGACCCCGGGGGGGACACTGAAGCTTTCTTT.

This clone occurred a few times. This chain joins TRBV6-1 and TRBJ1-1; a weak D match, TRBD1 (6 bases). Germline CDR1 MNHNS, CDR2 SASEGT. The CDR3 is made up of 14 amino acids. The V gene lost 3 bases and the J gene lost 0 bases, with 8 bases spanning the gap. The CDR3, as DNA: TGTGCCAGCAGTGAGGGACATTTGAACACTGAAGCTTTCTTT. This translates into CASSEGHLNTEAFF.

The chain links TRBV12-5 to TRBJ1-5; D uncertain. Trimming took 0 bases from V and 5 from J, leaving 8 bases between them. This CDR3 contains 14 residues. Germline CDR1 reads LGHNT; CDR2 reads FRNRAP. The CDR3 sequence is CASGLVTRDQPQHF. The CDR3 region has the DNA TGTGCTAGTGGTTTGGTAACCCGCGATCAGCCCCAGCATTTT.

This chain's CDR3 is CASSQDTGFRSYGYTF. The CDR3 DNA reads as TGTGCCAGCAGCCAAGATACTGGTTTTAGAAGCTATGGCTACACCTTC. This chain connects TRBV4-2 to TRBJ1-2; no clear D. The V gene's germline CDR1 is LGHNA and CDR2 YNFKEQ. V was clipped by 0 bases and J by 4 bases, with 15 bases between them. CDR3 length: 16 residues.

This chain links TRBV10-2 with TRBJ1-3, with a weak D call TRBD1 (5 bases). The CDR3 is made up of 14 amino acids. Looked up from germline, CDR1 is WSHSY and CDR2 is SAAADI. V was cut by 0 bases and J by 3 bases, with 6 bases left in between. The CDR3 reads CASSESGLGNTIYF. The CDR3 DNA sequence: TGCGCCAGCAGTGAGTCGGGGCTTGGAAACACCATATATTTT.

The chain employs TRBV4-1 and TRBJ2-3, with 12 bases lining up with TRBD2. After removal of 0 bases from V and 7 bases from J, the junction contained 8 bases not matched to a gene. This CDR3 is 17 amino acids long. Germline assignment: CDR1 MGHRA and CDR2 YSYEKL. The CDR3 spells CASSQELTSGGGYTQYF. The CDR3 nucleotides are TGCGCCAGCAGCCAAGAATTGACTAGCGGGGGAGGGTATACGCAGTATTTT.

The chain is built from TRBV30 and TRBJ1-3; D call uncertain. V was cut by 1 base and J by 1 base, with 5 bases left in between. Germline V gives CDR1 GTSNPN, CDR2 SVGIG (reference sequence). The CDR3 runs 13 residues. The CDR3 is CAWSDSSGNTIYF. The CDR3 coding sequence is TGTGCCTGGAGTGACAGTTCTGGAAACACCATATATTTT. Full variable domain (rest looked up from reference TRBV30 and TRBJ1-3): SQTIHQWPATLVQPVGSPLSLECTVEGTSNPNLYWYRQAAGRGLQLLFYSVGIGQISSEVPQNLSASRPQDRQFILSSKKLLLSDSGFYLCAWSDSSGNTIYFGEGSWLTVV.

The chain is built from TRBV27 and TRBJ2-4; 9 nucleotides agree with TRBD1. J gave up 8 bases and V 5 bases, and 7 bases lay outside the gene matches. This CDR3 has 14 amino acids. The germline gives CDR1 MNHEY, CDR2 SMNVEV (reference sequence). The chain's CDR3 is CASSLGTGTHIQYF. The CDR3 bases are TGTGCCAGCAGTCTAGGGACAGGGACGCACATTCAGTACTTC.

The chain is built from TRBV24-1 and TRBJ1-4; possibly TRBD1 for D (6 bases). Germline CDR1 is KGHDR and CDR2 is SFDVKD. This CDR3 spans 15 amino acids. V shed 2 bases and J shed 6 bases, with 12 bases lying between them. For the CDR3, the DNA is TGTGCCACCAGTGATTCCGGGACAACCTATGAAAAACTGTTTTTT. Its translation: CATSDSGTTYEKLFF.

The rearrangement uses TRBV7-3 and TRBJ2-7, with a possible D match to TRBD2 (6 bases). V was shortened by 2 bases and J by 7 bases, with 18 bases between the two germline ends. This CDR3 contains 15 residues. Germline V CDR1 and CDR2: SGHTA, FQGTGA. The chain's CDR3 is CASSLFAGSTGEQYF. The DNA for the CDR3 is TGTGCCAGCAGCTTATTTGCGGGATCTACTGGAGAGCAGTACTTC.

The gene calls are TRBV5-5 and TRBJ2-7; maybe TRBD1 (7 bases). The CDR3 covers 15 residues. Looked up from germline, CDR1 is SGHKS and CDR2 is YYEKEE (reference sequence). With 2 bases removed from V and 3 bases from J, the gap between germline ends came to 15 bases. As DNA, the CDR3 is TGTGCCAGCAGCTTCGGGCAGGGGGGCTTCTACGAGCAGTACTTC. Protein: CASSFGQGGFYEQYF. The full variable domain, with the rest looked up from reference TRBV5-5 and TRBJ2-7, is DAGVTQSPTHLIKTRGQQVTLRCSPISGHKSVSWYQQVLGQGPQFIFQYYEKEERGRGNFPDRFSARQFPNYSSELNVNALLLGDSALYLCASSFGQGGFYEQYFGPGTRLTVT.

V and J are TRBV7-8 and TRBJ2-5; TRBD2 agrees at 7 bases. V was pared by 2 bases and J by 5 bases, with 11 bases of the junction left unmatched. The CDR3 loop spans 16 amino acids. Germline assignment: CDR1 SGHVS and CDR2 FQNEAQ. CDR3 DNA sequence: TGTGCCAGCAGCTTAATTGTGTCTAGCGGCTTCGAGACCCAGTACTTC. Its protein product is CASSLIVSSGFETQYF. The complete variable domain, with remaining parts taken from reference TRBV7-8 and TRBJ2-5, reads GAGVSQSPRYKVAKRGQDVALRCDPISGHVSLFWYQQALGQGPEFLTYFQNEAQLDKSGLPSDRFFAERPEGSVSTLKIQRTQQEDSAVYLCASSLIVSSGFETQYFGPGTRLLVL.

The chain is built from TRBV15 and TRBJ2-1; 12 bases align to TRBD1. Germline V gives CDR1 LNHNV, CDR2 YYDKDF (reference sequence). The CDR3 loop spans 18 amino acids. Trimming took 0 bases from V and 7 from J; bases not matched to a gene: 10. This CDR3 reads CATSRDPEGTGGKNEQFF. CDR3 coding DNA: TGTGCCACCAGCAGAGATCCGGAAGGGACAGGGGGCAAAAATGAGCAGTTCTTC.

This clone was recorded a few times. This rearrangement joins TRBV5-1 to TRBJ1-2; 7 bases fit TRBD1. V was pared by 2 bases and J by 4 bases, with 5 bases of the junction left unmatched. This CDR3 comprises 14 residues. Germline V gives CDR1 SGHRS, CDR2 YFSETQ. The CDR3 sequence: CASSFEGAPYGYTF. CDR3 sequence (DNA): TGCGCCAGCAGCTTCGAGGGGGCCCCCTATGGCTACACCTTC.

The chain uses TRBV3-1 (or the pseudogene TRBV3-2) and TRBJ1-2; TRBD1 might be the D (5 bases). Trimming took off 4 bases at V and 7 bases at J, with 16 bases between the two ends. Germline-derived CDR1 and CDR2 are LGHDT and YNNKEL (reference sequence). This CDR3 has 14 amino acids. CDR3 DNA sequence: TGTGCCAGCAGCCTCCGGACACGGGCCTGTGGCTACACCTTC. Translation: CASSLRTRACGYTF.

The chain combines TRBV9 with TRBJ1-1, with D possibly TRBD1 on 5 matching bases. This CDR3 is 13 amino acids long. From germline, CDR1 is SGDLS and CDR2 YYNGEE. Trimming shortened V by 0 bases and J by 5 bases, and 8 bases separated the two germline ends. CDR3 nucleotides: TGTGCCAGCAGCGTAGGCCAGGGTACTGAAGCTTTCTTT. Translating gives CASSVGQGTEAFF.

The chain employs TRBV27 and TRBJ2-3, with 7 bases matching TRBD2. Germline assignment: CDR1 MNHEY and CDR2 SMNVEV (reference sequence). V lost 6 bases and J lost 4; bases outside the gene matches: 7. This CDR3 has 14 residues. The CDR3 protein is CASSPGLSADTQYF. The CDR3 coding sequence is TGTGCCAGCAGCCCGGGACTATCGGCAGATACGCAGTATTTT.

The V call is TRBV6-5, the J call TRBJ1-5; unclear D gene. Trimming took 4 bases from V and 3 from J, leaving 4 bases between them. CDR1 MNHEY and CDR2 SVGAGI come from the germline V gene. This CDR3 contains 12 residues. CDR3 nucleotide sequence: TGTGCCAGCAGTTCAAACAATCAGCCCCAGCATTTT. It translates to CASSSNNQPQHF.

This clone has only a few counts. One end of the junction varies from germline; a read error may be responsible. The rearrangement links TRBV11-2 to TRBJ2-7; unclear D gene. Germline loops: CDR1 SGHAT, CDR2 FQNNGV. The CDR3 is 12 residues long. CDR3 sequence (DNA): TGTGCCAGCAGCTTAGGACAAATTGCCCGCGACTTC. Its protein product is CASSLGQIARDF.

The V and J genes are TRBV5-1 and TRBJ2-1; D might be TRBD1 (6 bases). Trimming shortened V by 5 bases and J by 10 bases, and 10 bases separated the two germline ends. CDR1 and CDR2 (germline): SGHRS, YFSETQ. The CDR3 length is 11 residues. CDR3 residues: CASRVGTEQFF. The CDR3 bases are TGCGCCAGCAGGGTCGGGACAGAGCAGTTCTTC.

V usage is TRBV19 and J usage is TRBJ2-2, with 11 bases fitting TRBD2. The CDR3 is 15 amino acids. J was trimmed by 7 bases and V by 8 bases; bases with no gene match: 9. Germline CDR1 LNHDA, CDR2 SQIVND (reference sequence). For the CDR3, the DNA is TGTGCCAGTGGTACTAGCGGGAGAATTGGCGGGGAGCTGTTTTTT. This gives the protein CASGTSGRIGGELFF.

This chain connects TRBV19 to TRBJ2-5; 7 bases fit TRBD2. Germline CDR1 reads LNHDA; CDR2 reads SQIVND (reference sequence). The CDR3 covers 13 residues. V dropped 4 bases and J dropped 5; count of bases not matched to a gene: 4. The CDR3 region is CASSKTSWETQYF. CDR3 coding DNA: TGTGCCAGTAGTAAGACTAGCTGGGAGACCCAGTACTTC.

This chain connects TRBV27 to TRBJ2-4; TRBD1 matches 8 bases. Trimming cost V 6 bases and J 4 bases; bases outside gene matches: 8. Germline V gene lookup returns CDR1 MNHEY and CDR2 SMNVEV (reference sequence). This CDR3 region has 15 residues. CDR3 sequence reads: CASSLDRVGKNIQYF. CDR3 in DNA: TGTGCCAGCAGCCTGGACAGGGTGGGAAAAAACATTCAGTACTTC.

This clone has just one count. The rearrangement joins TRBV11-2 to TRBJ2-2, with D perhaps matching TRBD2 (6 bases). CDR1 and CDR2 from the germline V gene are SGHAT and FQNNGV. Trimming pared 7 bases from V and 8 bases from J, leaving 23 bases between. CDR3 length: 16 amino acids. CDR3 DNA sequence: TGTGCCAGCACCCCGCAAGCCGTGGGGGGACGGGGGGAGCTGTTTTTT. Protein: CASTPQAVGGRGELFF.

V usage is TRBV1 and J usage is TRBJ2-6; the D call TRBD2 from the table was never checked on the DNA. TRBV1 is a pseudogene locus. This CDR3 has 18 residues. CDR3 nucleotide sequence: TGCACCAGCAGCCAAGGGACTAGCGGGGTCTCTGGGGCCAACGTCCTGACTTTC. Translated: CTSSQGTSGVSGANVLTF.

This sequence joins TRBV19 and TRBJ2-5; 7 nucleotides line up with TRBD2. This CDR3 is 13 amino acids long. V lost 6 bases to trimming and J lost 5 bases; unmatched junction nucleotides: 6. Germline-derived CDR1 and CDR2 are LNHDA and SQIVND (reference sequence). This CDR3 reads CASSPTSSETQYF. DNA of the CDR3: TGTGCCAGTAGCCCGACTAGCTCTGAGACCCAGTACTTC. The full variable domain, with the rest looked up from reference TRBV19 and TRBJ2-5, is DGGITQSPKYLFRKEGQNVTLSCEQNLNHDAMYWYRQDPGQGLRLIYYSQIVNDFQKGDIAEGYSVSREKKESFPLTVTSAQKNPTAFYLCASSPTSSETQYFGPGTRLLVL.

The chain recombines TRBV5-4 with TRBJ1-3, with D hard to call. The CDR3 length is 16 residues. V was clipped by 0 bases and J by 0 bases, with 10 bases between them. From germline, CDR1 is SGHNT and CDR2 YYREEE (reference sequence). CDR3 sequence: CASSLDKGSSGNTIYF. Written as DNA, the CDR3 is TGTGCCAGCAGCTTGGATAAAGGGAGCTCTGGAAACACCATATATTTT.